The present T cell receptor (beta chain) was sequenced within a study of CXCR3-negative and CXCR3-positive naive CD8 T cells. The germline V gene has CDR1 SGHVS and CDR2 FNYEAQ. The CDR3 is 13 residues long. cDNA libraries for TRB were generated by 5' RACE incorporating UMI labels. TCRdb reprocessed the 5' RACE reads and stores each CDR3 protein as one record, lacking DNA. In total, the table holds approximately 66,000 distinct CDR3 sequences. This clonotype was sampled from a human donor in good health. Some clones in this sample may be carry-over from other donors' samples. The chain uses TRBV7-6 and TRBJ2-2. Sequenced sample: naive CXCR3- CD8+ T cells from blood. Indicated subset: CD45RO-CCR7+CD27+CD95- naive CD8+ T cells lacking CXCR3 (TNR3-). The chain's CDR3 is CASSLENTGELFF.